This T cell receptor beta chain stems from a study of T cell responses to AZD1222 COVID-19 vaccine. Findings of the study overall: Spike-specific TCR breadth and depth went up after people got two AZD1222 doses. Regions left unmutated in variants are reportedly the target of nearly half of spike-specific TCRs.

Researchers grouped second doses given at about 4 or about 12 weeks into one pool. The germline gives CDR1 MGHRA, CDR2 YSYEKL. Trimming pared 1 base from V and 4 bases from J, leaving 14 bases between. The CDR3 covers 16 residues. Details on this clone: The antigen is not known.

Some clones are missing from TCRdb's copy, which holds only in-frame ones; the method was immunoSEQ multiplex PCR. The sample holds around 130,000 clones, more than 85% seen once. This clonotype was obtained from an adult who received the AZD1222 COVID-19 vaccine. The sample in question was peripheral blood, obtained 28 days after the second AZD1222 dose. The chain combines TRBV4-1 with TRBJ2-1; maybe TRBD2 (6 bases). As DNA, the CDR3 is TGCGCCAGCAGCCAAGGGTGGACGGGGGATTACAATGAGCAGTTCTTC. This encodes CASSQGWTGDYNEQFF.